Listed here are 2 T cell receptor beta chains from one sample, sequenced in a study of blood T cell repertoires in COVID-19. Clones were sequenced by immunoSEQ multiplex PCR, and TCRdb holds only the in-frame ones, with some missing. The table has over 200,000 clones, approximately 82% seen once. Sequenced: peripheral blood. These TCRs come from a man aged 35 to 55 who had recovered from COVID-19.

In the case of this clone: The junction departs from the called germline gene at one end, perhaps through a read error. The chain employs TRBV7-2 and TRBJ2-7, with 8 bases identical to TRBD2. The CDR3 loop spans 15 amino acids. The germline V gene encodes CDR1 SGHTA and CDR2 FQGNSA. CDR3 in DNA: TGTGCCAGCAGCCTAGCGGGCGGGAACTCCTACGAGCAGTACTTC. Protein: CASSLAGGNSYEQYF.

V usage is TRBV5-6 and J usage is TRBJ1-3; D ambiguous. The CDR3 totals 13 residues. CDR1 SGHDT and CDR2 YYEEEE come from the germline V gene. V dropped 0 bases and J dropped 8 bases, with 9 bases sitting between them. Here the CDR3 reads CASSLAYRDTIYF. The DNA for the CDR3 is TGTGCCAGCAGCTTGGCCTATAGAGACACCATATATTTT.